A selection of T cell receptor beta chains follows, all from one sample in a study of chemoradiotherapy in HPV16-positive cancers. Assay used: immunoSEQ multiplex PCR; TCRdb lists only in-frame clones, some missing. Of over 10,000 clones detected, around three fifths appear once; the ten largest clones hold about 20%. This material was collected from a patient who underwent chemoradiotherapy. These receptors were taken from a human donor with HPV-associated anogenital cancer. Both conserved end residues are trimmed from each CDR3.

>TRBJ2-6|TRBV7-2
ASRGAGPVLT
>TRBJ2-3|TRBV6-4
ASSDSDSGGADTQY
>TRBJ1-1|TRBV10-3
AISIQGVGAF
>TRBJ1-1|TRBV10-3
AIDSSATEAF
>TRBJ1-1|TRBV7-7
ASSLTVNTEAF
>TRBJ2-7|TRBV9
ASSVGGGPYEQY
>TRBJ2-7|TRBV7-7
ASSASLVTEQY
>TRBJ2-2|TRBV19
ASSIIGYGAGANTGELF
>TRBJ2-5|TRBV18
ASSPEGARQETQY
>TRBJ1-2|TRBV30
AWSVWAGSGYT
>TRBJ1-4|TRBV4-2
ASSSTNEKLF
>TRBJ1-5|TRBV19
ASSIPRDTKGGQPQH
>TRBJ1-1|TRBV10-2
ASSLGRWAF
>TRBJ1-1|TRBV30
AWSDQGNTEAF
>TRBJ2-7|TRBV9
ASRRAYEQY
>TRBJ2-5|TRBV7-8
ASSSTYGQGQTQY
>TRBJ2-5|TRBV7-6
ASSFTGAPETQY
>TRBJ1-3|TRBV6-5
ASSRPGAGNTIY
>TRBJ1-6|TRBV4-1
ASSQEGRVDVSPLH
>TRBJ2-1|TRBV19
ASRPQGTYEQF
>TRBJ1-1|TRBV29-1
SDRRGNTEAF
>TRBJ2-2|TRBV7-8
ASSLIGGETGELF
>TRBJ2-2|TRBV6-1
ASSEGIAGGSLWTGELF
>TRBJ1-1|TRBV5-4
ASSFRQGGEAF
>TRBJ1-2|TRBV11-3
ASSQTGNYGYT
>TRBJ1-6|TRBV28
ASETIGSGNSPLH
>TRBJ2-1|TRBV21-1
ASSRVGTGGTNEQF
>TRBJ2-5|TRBV5-1
ASSLGWDLKETQY